One and the same sample provided the 16 T cell receptor beta chains below, sequenced in a study of vaccination and CD4 T cells after COVID-19. Sequenced with the Oncomine TCR Beta short-read assay was DNA taken from cultured CD4+ T cells. TCRdb re-called the PCR reads with MiXCR, one entry per CDR3 protein. The sample gives about 1,900 distinct CDR3 sequences, about 72% of which show up once; under 65% is in the top ten. The treatment here: roughly 11-day PBMC culture with coronavirus spike peptide pools or control peptides (ViraFEST assay). Their target antigens are unknown. This specimen consisted of CD4+ T cells from blood, cultured in vitro, obtained after SARS-CoV-2 vaccination. All receptors derive from a human donor who had recovered from COVID-19.

This sequence joins TRBV19 and TRBJ2-5; the D gene is possibly TRBD1 (8 bases). The germline gives CDR1 LNHDA, CDR2 SQIVND (reference sequence). The V and J ends lost 8 bases and 4 bases respectively, with 23 bases between them. The length of the CDR3 is 16 residues. CDR3 nucleotide sequence: TGTGCCAGTCGGACTACGAAACAGGGGGGGGGAGAGACCCAGTACTTC. Amino acids: CASRTTKQGGGETQYF.

The gene calls are TRBV9 and TRBJ1-5; possible D gene TRBD1, 5 bases. The CDR3 runs 13 residues. Looked up from germline, CDR1 is SGDLS and CDR2 is YYNGEE. V was trimmed by 5 bases and J by 6 bases, leaving 12 bases between them. The CDR3 spells CASSGDSAQPQHF. The CDR3 DNA sequence: TGTGCCAGCAGTGGGGACTCGGCTCAGCCCCAGCATTTT.

This rearrangement joins TRBV20-1 to TRBJ2-3; tentative D call: TRBD2 (6 bases). V lost 6 bases and J lost 2, with 12 bases in between. This CDR3 comprises 13 residues. In germline, CDR1 is DFQATT, CDR2 SNEGSKA (reference sequence). The CDR3 loop reads CSAWDLITDTQYF. The CDR3 DNA is TGCAGTGCCTGGGACTTGATCACAGATACGCAGTATTTT.

The V gene is TRBV28, the J gene TRBJ1-2; the D is unclear. The CDR3 contains 11 residues. The V gene's germline CDR1 is MDHEN and CDR2 SYDVKM. The V gene lost 3 bases and the J gene lost 6 bases, with 5 bases spanning the gap. CDR3 residues: CASSFRDGYTF. The DNA of the CDR3 is TGTGCCAGCAGTTTTAGGGATGGCTACACCTTC.

This chain connects TRBV2 to TRBJ2-7; maybe TRBD2 (5 bases). From germline, CDR1 is SNHLY and CDR2 FYNNEI. The V end was cut by 6 bases, the J end by 6 bases, with 21 bases between. The CDR3 covers 15 residues. CDR3 coding DNA: TGTGCCAGCAGAACACCCCTCCCGAATGGAGGCGAGCAGTACTTC. Protein product: CASRTPLPNGGEQYF.

The CDR3 DNA sequence: TGTGCCAGCAACATCGACAGCAATCAGCCCCAGCATTTT. It translates to CASNIDSNQPQHF. This chain uses TRBV6-2 or TRBV6-3 with TRBJ1-5; D is unclear. This CDR3 spans 13 amino acids. Trimming took off 7 bases at V and 1 base at J, with 8 bases between the two ends. Germline assignment: CDR1 MNHEY and CDR2 SVGEGT.

This chain connects TRBV7-9 to TRBJ1-2, with TRBD1 matching 7 bases. The length of the CDR3 is 14 residues. J was trimmed by 4 bases and V by 5 bases; bases with no gene match: 7. Germline lookup yields CDR1 SEHNR and CDR2 FQNEAQ (reference sequence). The CDR3 here is CASSTTGSAYGYTF. CDR3 nucleotides: TGTGCCAGCAGCACGACAGGGAGCGCCTATGGCTACACCTTC.

The chain combines TRBV6-1 with TRBJ2-7; D unclear. Germline V CDR1 and CDR2: MNHNS, SASEGT. The CDR3 loop spans 11 amino acids. The V and J ends lost 3 bases and 4 bases respectively, with 4 bases between them. CDR3 sequence (DNA): TGTGCCAGCAGTGACTGGTACGAGCAGTACTTC. Translated: CASSDWYEQYF.

This clonotype has only one observation. The chain links TRBV28 to TRBJ1-6; 8 bases map to TRBD1. This CDR3 contains 14 residues. V trimming: 4 bases; J trimming: 10 bases; junction bases outside the gene matches: 6. CDR1 and CDR2 (germline): MDHEN, SYDVKM. The CDR3: CASSSGQGGSPLHF. As DNA, the CDR3 is TGTGCCAGCAGTTCTGGACAGGGCGGGTCACCCCTCCACTTT.

This chain uses TRBV6-1 with TRBJ1-6; D possibly corresponds to TRBD1 (6 bases). The germline gives CDR1 MNHNS, CDR2 SASEGT. Trimming took off 5 bases at V and 8 bases at J, with 13 bases between the two ends. CDR3 length: 14 amino acids. In DNA form, the CDR3 reads TGTGCCAGCAGTCCGGCGGGGGGCGATTCACCCCTCCACTTT. It translates to CASSPAGGDSPLHF.

The V and J genes are TRBV30 and TRBJ1-2, with D unresolved. V was pared by 2 bases and J by 8 bases, with 12 bases between. Germline assignment: CDR1 GTSNPN and CDR2 SVGIG (reference sequence). CDR3 length: 12 residues. The CDR3 nucleotides read TGTGCCTGGAGTATGGCTTCTGGGGGCTACACCTTC. This sequence encodes CAWSMASGGYTF.

The chain recombines TRBV20-1 with TRBJ1-4; D possibly corresponds to TRBD1 (5 bases). V lost 3 bases and J 2 bases, leaving 10 bases between the germline ends. This CDR3 has 14 residues. Germline CDR1 reads DFQATT; CDR2 reads SNEGSKA (reference sequence). In DNA, the CDR3 is TGCAGTGCTAGGCAGGGTCTCACTAATGAAAAACTGTTTTTT. Translation: CSARQGLTNEKLFF.

The chain combines TRBV11-2 with TRBJ2-5; possible D gene TRBD2, 5 bases. Germline V CDR1 and CDR2: SGHAT, FQNNGV. The germline V and J ends were trimmed by 5 bases and 1 base, with 8 bases remaining between them. This CDR3 comprises 13 residues. The CDR3 sequence: CASSLTTQETQYF. DNA for the CDR3: TGTGCCAGCAGCCTGACTACCCAAGAGACCCAGTACTTC.

The chain employs TRBV10-2 and TRBJ1-1; D call uncertain. The germline CDR1 and CDR2 sequences are WSHSY and SAAADI. CDR3 length equals 13 residues. Between the trimmed V and J ends, which lost 3 bases and 2 bases, there was a span of 7 bases. CDR3 nucleotide sequence: TGCGCCAGCAGTGAACAGCTTAACACTGAAGCTTTCTTT. Translation gives CASSEQLNTEAFF.

V and J are TRBV7-3 and TRBJ2-3; 12 bases agree with TRBD2. Trimming cost V 3 bases and J 3 bases; bases outside gene matches: 7. Germline CDR1 reads SGHTA; CDR2 reads FQGTGA. The CDR3 has 17 residues. In DNA, the CDR3 is TGTGCCAGCAGCTTCTCGGGAGGACTAGCGGGAACAGATACGCAGTATTTT. The encoded protein is CASSFSGGLAGTDTQYF.

V usage is TRBV20-1 and J usage is TRBJ1-2, with TRBD1 as a possible D gene (6 bases). CDR1 is DFQATT and CDR2 is SNEGSKA in the germline V gene (reference sequence). With 3 bases removed from V and 3 bases from J, the gap between germline ends came to 20 bases. The CDR3 spans 16 residues. DNA for the CDR3: TGCAGTGCTAGTGGTCGGTTGGACAGTCCCGACTATGGCTACACCTTC. This codes for CSASGRLDSPDYGYTF.